The T cell receptor (beta chain) described here comes from a study of cytomegalovirus exposure and HLA in healthy donors. PCR employed 60 Vbeta and 13 Jbeta primers. Clones were read by immunoSEQ multiplex PCR, and TCRdb kept only the in-frame ones, dropping some. The sample holds 150,000 to 200,000 clones, under 90% seen once. Per germline, CDR1 LNHDA and CDR2 SQIVND (reference sequence). The CDR3 is 14 amino acids. V shed 6 bases and J 7 bases; nucleotides not matched to a gene: 6. The sample consisted of PBMCs. The chain joins TRBV19 to TRBJ1-5, with 10 nucleotides matching TRBD1. This TCR derives from a man in his late teens or twenties in good health and CMV-seronegative. CDR3: CASSKTGGGQPQHF. In nucleotides, the CDR3 is TGTGCCAGTAGCAAGACAGGGGGCGGACAGCCCCAGCATTTT.